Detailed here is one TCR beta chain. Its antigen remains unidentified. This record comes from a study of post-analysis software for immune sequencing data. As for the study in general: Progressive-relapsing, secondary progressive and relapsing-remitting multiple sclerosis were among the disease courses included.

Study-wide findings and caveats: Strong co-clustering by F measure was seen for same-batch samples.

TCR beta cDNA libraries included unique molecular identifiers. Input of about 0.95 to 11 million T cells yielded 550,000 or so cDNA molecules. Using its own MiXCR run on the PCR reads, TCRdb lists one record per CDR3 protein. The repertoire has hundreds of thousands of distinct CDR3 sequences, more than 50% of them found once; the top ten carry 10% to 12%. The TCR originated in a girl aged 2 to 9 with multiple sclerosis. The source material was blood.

In nucleotides, the CDR3 is TGCAGTGCTAGAGATGGGACAGGGCCGTCCTACGAGCAGTACTTC. Protein sequence: CSARDGTGPSYEQYF. The gene calls are TRBV20-1 and TRBJ2-7, with 9 bases matching TRBD1. The CDR3 runs 15 residues. J was trimmed by 1 base and V by 0 bases; bases with no gene match: 4. CDR1 is DFQATT and CDR2 is SNEGSKA in the germline V gene (reference sequence).